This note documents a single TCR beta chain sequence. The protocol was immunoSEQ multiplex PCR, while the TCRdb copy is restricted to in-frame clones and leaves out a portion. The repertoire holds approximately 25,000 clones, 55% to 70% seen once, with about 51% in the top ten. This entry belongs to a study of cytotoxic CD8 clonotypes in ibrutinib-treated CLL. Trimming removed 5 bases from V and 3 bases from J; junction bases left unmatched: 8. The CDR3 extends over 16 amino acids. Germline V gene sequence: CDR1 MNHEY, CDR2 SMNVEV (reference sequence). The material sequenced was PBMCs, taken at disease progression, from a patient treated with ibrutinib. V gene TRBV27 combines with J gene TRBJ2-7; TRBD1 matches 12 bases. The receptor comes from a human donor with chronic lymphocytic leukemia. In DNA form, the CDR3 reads TGTGCCAGCAGTCTCCTCCGGGACAGGGGGCACTACGAGCAGTACTTC. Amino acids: CASSLLRDRGHYEQYF.